Each of the 8 T cell receptor beta chains below was sequenced from the same sample in a study of control samples from healthy donors and cancer patients. Here immunoSEQ multiplex PCR was the method, and the copy in TCRdb shows in-frame clones only, minus some. The table includes about 160,000 clones, roughly 90% detected once. Input material: blood. The receptor source for this set is a man aged 25-45 years in good health.

The chain uses TRBV6-4 and TRBJ2-1; D may be TRBD2 (5 bases). The CDR3 sequence is 15 residues long. V was cut by 4 bases and J by 4 bases, with 14 bases left in between. CDR1 and CDR2 from the germline V gene are MRHNA and SNTAGT. The CDR3 DNA is TGTGCCAGCAGTGTTATGAGCGGAACTTACAATGAGCAGTTCTTC. It translates to CASSVMSGTYNEQFF.

The rearrangement joins TRBV20-1 to TRBJ2-7; D is ambiguous. The CDR3 has 10 amino acids. Germline V gene lookup returns CDR1 DFQATT and CDR2 SNEGSKA (reference sequence). Trimming removed 7 bases from V and 5 bases from J, with 9 bases in between. CDR3 protein: CSVYSNEQYF. CDR3 bases: TGCAGTGTTTACTCAAACGAGCAGTACTTC.

The chain recombines TRBV4-2 with TRBJ1-1, with 7 bases lining up with TRBD1. With 1 base clipped from V and 7 bases from J, the junction kept 15 bases outside the gene matches. Germline V lookup: CDR1 LGHNA, CDR2 YNFKEQ. CDR3 length: 17 residues. CDR3 bases: TGTGCCAGCAGCCAAGTTCCGTCCAAGGGGGCCTTTCTTGAAGCTTTCTTT. Translating it yields CASSQVPSKGAFLEAFF.

This chain connects TRBV19 to TRBJ1-5; D is unclear. The ends were cut back, 0 bases at V and 5 bases at J, with 14 bases in the middle. The CDR3 length is 16 residues. The germline gives CDR1 LNHDA, CDR2 SQIVND (reference sequence). CDR3 residues: CASSIDGGIPYQPQHF. The CDR3 coding sequence is TGTGCCAGTAGTATAGACGGCGGTATACCATATCAGCCCCAGCATTTT.

The chain couples TRBV27 to TRBJ2-5, with no clear D. The V gene lost 0 bases and the J gene lost 2 bases, with 4 bases spanning the gap. The length of the CDR3 is 13 residues. CDR1 is MNHEY and CDR2 is SMNVEV in the germline V gene (reference sequence). CDR3 protein: CASSLSGQETQYF. DNA for the CDR3: TGTGCCAGCAGTTTATCGGGGCAAGAGACCCAGTACTTC.

This chain joins TRBV27 and TRBJ1-1; a weak D match, TRBD1 (5 bases). The germline V gene encodes CDR1 MNHEY and CDR2 SMNVEV (reference sequence). V dropped 7 bases and J dropped 2 bases, with 20 bases sitting between them. CDR3 length equals 16 residues. The CDR3 protein is CASTHSGHSFNTEAFF. The CDR3 DNA reads TGTGCCAGCACCCACAGCGGACATTCCTTTAACACTGAAGCTTTCTTT.

V is TRBV6-4 and J is TRBJ1-6, with TRBD1 matching over 9 bases. The CDR3 sequence is 16 residues long. Germline V gene sequence: CDR1 MRHNA, CDR2 SNTAGT. Losses at the gene ends were 6 bases for V and 0 bases for J; bases not matched to a gene: 3. CDR3 residues: CASRDRGSSYNSPLHF. In nucleotides, the CDR3 is TGTGCCAGCAGGGACAGGGGTAGCTCCTATAATTCACCCCTCCACTTT.

The chain recombines TRBV14 with TRBJ1-1; no clear D gene. Trimming took off 0 bases at V and 0 bases at J, with 2 bases between the two ends. CDR3 length: 13 residues. Germline CDR1 SGHDN, CDR2 FVKESK. The DNA for the CDR3 is TGTGCCAGCAGCCAAGATTTGAACACTGAAGCTTTCTTT. It specifies CASSQDLNTEAFF.